The sequence of this TCR beta chain was determined in a study of technical replicates of blood from a few donors listed by TCRdb under 2017. The library was obtained by the immunoSEQ multiplex PCR assay. Entries here come from immuneACCESS through TCRdb and include only in-frame sequences with V and J called. Some clones fail to appear in such tables; in the studies checked, an unresolved V gene covers under half of the shortfall, and the cause of the remainder is unknown. This sample holds some 15,000 clones; approximately 86% were observed only once. 11% of the sample is in the top ten clones. CDR1 is given as MDHEN and CDR2 as SYDVKM, both from the germline V gene. The CDR3, from cysteine to phenylalanine, totals 15 residues. The sequence is cut down to CDR3 DNA, 45 bases in frame from base 1. V is cut by 6 bases and J by 4 bases, and the space between the germline ends is 17 bases. Worth noting for this clone: The target of this receptor is not known. No base quality values were provided; no much bigger clone lies one nucleotide off.

The rearrangement combines TRBV28 with TRBJ2-3; TRBD1 is possibly the D segment (7 matching bases). This TCR was recovered from a human donor in good health. Sequencing input: PBMCs. The CDR3 has the sequence CASSPGGLKADTQYF. The DNA reads as follows: TGTGCCAGCAGCCCAGGGGGGTTAAAAGCAGATACGCAGTATTTT.